Following are 15 T cell receptor beta chains from one sample sequenced in a study of a mutant IDH1 vaccine in newly diagnosed glioma. Here immunoSEQ multiplex PCR was the method, and the copy in TCRdb shows in-frame clones only, minus some. The sample lists approximately 35,000 clones, roughly 54% occurring once. The time point: week 5, during vaccination. Doses of 300 ug of mutant IDH1 20-mer peptide were given with topical imiquimod. These receptors' targets are unknown. The sequenced sample was PBMCs, obtained from a glioma patient whose treatment included an IDH1 peptide vaccine. The receptors were sampled from a woman aged 18 to 35 with glioma.

The genes are TRBV27 and TRBJ2-1; D gene uncertain. Germline CDR1 is MNHEY and CDR2 is SMNVEV (reference sequence). Deletions cut 0 bases from V and 7 bases from J, with 7 bases between. This CDR3 spans 13 amino acids. This CDR3 is CASSLSSKNEQFF. Written as DNA, the CDR3 is TGTGCCAGCAGTTTATCTAGTAAGAATGAGCAGTTCTTC.

This clone has more than one count but fewer than ten. CDR3 sequence reads: CAWSQFTEAFF. The CDR3 bases are TGTGCCTGGAGTCAGTTCACTGAAGCTTTCTTT. This chain joins TRBV30 and TRBJ1-1; D unresolved. V gave up 2 bases and J gave up 4 bases, with 5 bases separating them. The CDR3 length is 11 residues. Germline V gene sequence: CDR1 GTSNPN, CDR2 SVGIG (reference sequence).

The chain combines TRBV12-5 with TRBJ1-1; TRBD1 matches at 7 bases. Germline V gene data show CDR1 as LGHNT and CDR2 as FRNRAP. V shed 4 bases and J 5 bases; nucleotides not matched to a gene: 10. This CDR3 has 15 residues. CDR3 sequence reads: CASGSLRQGRTEAFF. The CDR3 DNA is TGTGCTAGTGGTTCTCTGAGACAGGGTCGAACTGAAGCTTTCTTT.

This clone has a handful of counts. The chain is built from TRBV9 and TRBJ2-7; D is possibly TRBD1 or TRBD2 (5 bases each). This CDR3 is 15 amino acids long. The V end lost 0 bases, the J end lost 0 bases, and 10 bases lay between the germline ends. Germline V gene data show CDR1 as SGDLS and CDR2 as YYNGEE. CDR3 amino acids: CASSVGDGSSYEQYF. CDR3 coding DNA: TGTGCCAGCAGCGTAGGGGACGGATCCTCCTACGAGCAGTACTTC.

The genes are TRBV27 and TRBJ1-4; weak D call: TRBD1 (6 bases). Germline CDR1 is MNHEY and CDR2 is SMNVEV (reference sequence). This CDR3 has 16 amino acids. Deletions cut 2 bases from V and 0 bases from J, with 10 bases between. The CDR3 region has the DNA TGTGCCAGCAGTTTAGGACAGCCAGCAACTAATGAAAAACTGTTTTTT. Translation: CASSLGQPATNEKLFF.

This clone was counted once. The V gene is TRBV5-1, the J gene TRBJ1-6; TRBD1 might be the D (5 bases). CDR1 is SGHRS and CDR2 is YFSETQ in the germline V gene. This CDR3 spans 15 amino acids. Between the trimmed V and J ends, which lost 0 bases and 5 bases, there was a span of 9 bases. CDR3 in DNA: TGCGCCAGCAGCTTGGCGGGACGGCATAATTCACCCCTCCACTTT. This gives the protein CASSLAGRHNSPLHF.

The rearrangement links TRBV11-2 to TRBJ1-2; TRBD1 matches at 10 bases. Germline CDR1 and CDR2: SGHAT and FQNNGV. The CDR3 length is 15 residues. V gave up 2 bases and J gave up 4 bases; unmatched junction bases: 4. The CDR3 reads CASSLPGQGTYGYTF. The CDR3, as DNA: TGTGCCAGCAGCTTACCGGGACAGGGGACCTATGGCTACACCTTC.

This clone was detected only a few times. The genes are TRBV28 and TRBJ2-2, with D tentatively TRBD2 (6 bases). Trimming removed 6 bases at V and 1 base at J, with 15 bases between. The CDR3 is made up of 16 amino acids. Germline V gene sequence: CDR1 MDHEN, CDR2 SYDVKM. The CDR3 sequence is CASSPLISGNTGELFF. DNA of the CDR3: TGTGCCAGCAGCCCGTTGATTAGCGGGAACACCGGGGAGCTGTTTTTT.

This clone is deemed medium-sized (0.01 to 0.1%). The V call is TRBV7-8, the J call TRBJ1-1, with 11 bases lining up with TRBD1. This CDR3 comprises 14 residues. Germline V CDR1 and CDR2: SGHVS, FQNEAQ. V lost 5 bases, J lost 4 bases, and 3 bases stayed unmatched. This chain's CDR3 is CASSSGTGGTEAFF. CDR3 nucleotides: TGTGCCAGCAGCAGCGGGACAGGGGGCACTGAAGCTTTCTTT.

V usage is TRBV2 and J usage is TRBJ2-1, with D possibly matching TRBD1 (6 bases). CDR1 is SNHLY and CDR2 is FYNNEI in the germline V gene. V gave up 8 bases and J gave up 4 bases, with 12 bases separating them. The CDR3 consists of 13 residues. CDR3 region: CASRTVTYNEQFF. In DNA, the CDR3 is TGTGCCAGCCGGACAGTCACGTACAATGAGCAGTTCTTC.

The V call is TRBV28, the J call TRBJ2-2; D is undetermined. CDR1 and CDR2 (germline): MDHEN, SYDVKM. The CDR3 is made up of 12 amino acids. V gave up 3 bases and J gave up 3 bases, with 2 bases separating them. CDR3 sequence reads: CASSLDTGELFF. CDR3 in DNA: TGTGCCAGCAGTTTGGACACCGGGGAGCTGTTTTTT.

The sample holds a few counts of this clone. The rearrangement links TRBV7-2 to TRBJ2-5; possible D gene TRBD2, 6 bases. This CDR3 comprises 15 residues. The germline V gene encodes CDR1 SGHTA and CDR2 FQGNSA. The V and J ends lost 5 bases and 5 bases respectively, with 18 bases between them. In DNA form, the CDR3 reads TGTGCCAGCAGCCCGACCGCTTCTGGGGGGGAGACCCAGTACTTC. It is translated as CASSPTASGGETQYF.

The chain carries TRBV11-2 and TRBJ1-1; D unresolved. From germline, CDR1 is SGHAT and CDR2 FQNNGV. The CDR3 is 12 amino acids. The V gene lost 3 bases and the J gene lost 5 bases, with 7 bases spanning the gap. Written as DNA, the CDR3 is TGTGCCAGCAGCTTCAGGTCGACTGAAGCTTTCTTT. Translated: CASSFRSTEAFF.

The chain uses TRBV2 and TRBJ1-2, with D perhaps matching TRBD1 (5 bases). CDR3 length equals 10 residues. Germline values: CDR1 SNHLY, CDR2 FYNNEI. Trimming shortened V by 8 bases and J by 6 bases, and 7 bases separated the two germline ends. Here the CDR3 reads CASVRDGYTF. The CDR3 region has the DNA TGTGCCAGCGTCAGGGATGGCTACACCTTC.

The V gene is TRBV19, the J gene TRBJ2-5, with 9 bases matching TRBD1. Trimming took 7 bases from V and 2 from J; bases not matched to a gene: 2. This CDR3 has 13 residues. CDR1 LNHDA and CDR2 SQIVND come from the germline V gene (reference sequence). In nucleotides, the CDR3 is TGTGCCAGTATTGGGACAGGGCAAGAGACCCAGTACTTC. Its protein is CASIGTGQETQYF. Full variable domain (missing parts from reference TRBV19 and TRBJ2-5): DGGITQSPKYLFRKEGQNVTLSCEQNLNHDAMYWYRQDPGQGLRLIYYSQIVNDFQKGDIAEGYSVSREKKESFPLTVTSAQKNPTAFYLCASIGTGQETQYFGPGTRLLVL.